This TCR beta chain was obtained from a study of T-cell memory formation after mild COVID-19. Study as a whole: Across donors, TCR clusters were largely donor specific. Study-level findings and limits: Memory from before infection featured some responding clones, which suggests cross-reactive memory joined. In second-wave clones peaking day 37, SARS-CoV-2 specificity remained unconfirmed.

Via MiXCR, TCRdb re-called the 5' RACE reads, giving one row per CDR3 protein. Counted here are roughly 400,000 distinct CDR3 sequences, approximately 24% occurring once; the ten biggest clones make up about 10%. V was pared by 10 bases and J by 4 bases, with 7 bases of the junction left unmatched. This CDR3 is built from 13 residues. From germline, CDR1 is ENHRY and CDR2 SYGVKD. A few counts support this clonotype. No antigen is known for it. This chain joins TRBV10-3 and TRBJ2-7; 10 bases line up with TRBD2. The material sequenced was PBMCs or a T cell subset sorted from them (not recorded which). This receptor was identified in an adult woman who had mild COVID-19 (a few samples of this study predate the infection). Cell type and time point are not known. The DNA for the CDR3 is TGTGCCAGCCAAGCGGGAGGGTTGTACGAGCAGTACTTC. Translating gives CASQAGGLYEQYF.